The 6 T cell receptor beta chains below were found in one sample sequenced in a study of OX40 agonist ivuxolimab in advanced cancers. Using immunoSEQ multiplex PCR, the repertoire was profiled, and TCRdb retains in-frame clones only, with some absent. This table holds approximately 76,000 clones, 80% to 90% found once. The specimen was CD4+ or CD8+ T cells sorted from blood, collected in a trial of the OX40 agonist ivuxolimab. The receptors were sampled from an adult with an advanced solid tumor such as melanoma, head and neck, liver or kidney cancer.

The gene calls are TRBV29-1 and TRBJ2-1; 15 bases are a match to TRBD2. V lost 8 bases to trimming and J lost 3 bases; unmatched junction nucleotides: 14. The germline V gene has CDR1 SQVTM and CDR2 ANQGSEA. The CDR3 covers 18 residues. This CDR3 is CSLGYGLAGGTVYNEQFF. The CDR3 DNA reads TGCAGCCTGGGATACGGACTAGCGGGAGGGACCGTCTACAATGAGCAGTTCTTC.

The gene calls are TRBV29-1 and TRBJ2-2; 8 bases align to TRBD2. The CDR3 covers 15 residues. V lost 5 bases to trimming and J lost 2 bases; unmatched junction nucleotides: 7. CDR1 and CDR2 from the germline V gene are SQVTM and ANQGSEA. The CDR3 nucleotides are TGCAGCGTTCCGGGAGGGAGGGGAAACACCGGGGAGCTGTTTTTT. This translates into CSVPGGRGNTGELFF.

The CDR3 nucleotides are TGTGCCAGCAGCGCCTCCGATTCTAACACTGAAGCTTTCTTT. It translates to CASSASDSNTEAFF. The chain links TRBV9 to TRBJ1-1; no clear D gene. V gave up 3 bases and J gave up 2 bases, with 11 bases separating them. Germline assignment: CDR1 SGDLS and CDR2 YYNGEE. The CDR3 runs 14 residues.

The genes are TRBV28 and TRBJ1-4; tentatively, D is TRBD1 (6 bases). The CDR3 is 15 residues long. Trimming cost V 5 bases and J 5 bases, with 15 bases left between them. CDR1 is MDHEN, CDR2 SYDVKM, per germline. CDR3 sequence: CASSPSGQRNEKLFF. For the CDR3, the DNA is TGTGCCAGCAGTCCGTCGGGACAACGAAATGAAAAACTGTTTTTT.

The genes are TRBV30 and TRBJ2-7; TRBD1 is a possible D gene (5 bases). The V end lost 1 base, the J end lost 3 bases, and 13 bases lay between the germline ends. Germline V gives CDR1 GTSNPN, CDR2 SVGIG (reference sequence). The length of the CDR3 is 14 residues. In DNA form, the CDR3 reads TGTGCCTGGAGTGCGGCAGGGAACCTCTACGAGCAGTACTTC. It is translated as CAWSAAGNLYEQYF. Full variable domain (missing parts from reference TRBV30 and TRBJ2-7): SQTIHQWPATLVQPVGSPLSLECTVEGTSNPNLYWYRQAAGRGLQLLFYSVGIGQISSEVPQNLSASRPQDRQFILSSKKLLLSDSGFYLCAWSAAGNLYEQYFGPGTRLTVT.

J is TRBJ1-3 and V is TRBV6-1; TRBD1 is a possible D gene (5 bases). This CDR3 is built from 14 residues. Germline-derived CDR1 and CDR2 are MNHNS and SASEGT. Trimming stripped 6 bases from V and 4 bases from J, with 13 bases between. CDR3 residues: CASRQDLGGNTIYF. The CDR3, as DNA: TGTGCCAGCAGACAGGACCTGGGAGGAAACACCATATATTTT.